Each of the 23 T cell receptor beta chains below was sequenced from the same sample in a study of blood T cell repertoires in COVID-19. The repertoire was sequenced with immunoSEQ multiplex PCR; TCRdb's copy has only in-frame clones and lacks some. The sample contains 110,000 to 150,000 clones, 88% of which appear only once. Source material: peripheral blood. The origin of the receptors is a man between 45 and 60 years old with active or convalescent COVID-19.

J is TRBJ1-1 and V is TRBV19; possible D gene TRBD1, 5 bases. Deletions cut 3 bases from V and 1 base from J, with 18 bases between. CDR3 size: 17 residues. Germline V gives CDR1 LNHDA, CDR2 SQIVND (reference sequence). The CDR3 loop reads CASSMEGKGRGNTEAFF. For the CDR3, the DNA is TGTGCCAGTAGTATGGAGGGTAAGGGGCGCGGGAACACTGAAGCTTTCTTT.

DNA for the CDR3: TGCAGCGTGGGGACAGGGGGAGGTATCGGCTACACCTTC. This encodes CSVGTGGGIGYTF. This chain uses TRBV29-1 with TRBJ1-2, with 11 bases lining up with TRBD1. V lost 6 bases, J lost 8 bases, and 8 bases stayed unmatched. This CDR3 region has 13 residues. CDR1 is SQVTM, CDR2 ANQGSEA, per germline.

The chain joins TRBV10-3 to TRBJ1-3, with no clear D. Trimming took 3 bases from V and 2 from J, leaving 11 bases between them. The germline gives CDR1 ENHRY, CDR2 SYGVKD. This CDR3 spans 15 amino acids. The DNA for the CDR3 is TGTGCCATCAGTGACGGAGGGCCAGCTGGAAACACCATATATTTT. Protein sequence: CAISDGGPAGNTIYF.

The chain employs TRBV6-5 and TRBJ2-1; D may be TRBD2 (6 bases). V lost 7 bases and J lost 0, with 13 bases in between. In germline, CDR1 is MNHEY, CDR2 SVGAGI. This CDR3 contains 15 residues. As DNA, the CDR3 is TGTGCCAGCACCCGAGCTAGCGACTCCTACAATGAGCAGTTCTTC. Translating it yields CASTRASDSYNEQFF.

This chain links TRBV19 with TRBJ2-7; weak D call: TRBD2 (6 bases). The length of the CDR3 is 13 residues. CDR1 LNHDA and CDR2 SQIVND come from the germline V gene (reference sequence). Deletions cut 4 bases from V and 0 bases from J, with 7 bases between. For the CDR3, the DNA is TGTGCCAGTAGTAGGACTATCTCCTACGAGCAGTACTTC. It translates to CASSRTISYEQYF.

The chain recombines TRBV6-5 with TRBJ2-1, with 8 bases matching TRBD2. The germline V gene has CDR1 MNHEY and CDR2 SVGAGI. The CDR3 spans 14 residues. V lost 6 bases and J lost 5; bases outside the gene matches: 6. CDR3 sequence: CASRAGGSNNEQFF. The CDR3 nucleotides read TGTGCCAGCAGGGCGGGAGGTAGTAACAATGAGCAGTTCTTC.

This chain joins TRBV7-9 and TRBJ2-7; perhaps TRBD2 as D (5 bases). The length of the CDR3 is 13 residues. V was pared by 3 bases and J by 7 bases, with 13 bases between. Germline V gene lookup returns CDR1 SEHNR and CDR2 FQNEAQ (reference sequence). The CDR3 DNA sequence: TGTGCCAGCAGCTTGGGCGGGTTATGGGAGCAGTACTTC. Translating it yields CASSLGGLWEQYF.

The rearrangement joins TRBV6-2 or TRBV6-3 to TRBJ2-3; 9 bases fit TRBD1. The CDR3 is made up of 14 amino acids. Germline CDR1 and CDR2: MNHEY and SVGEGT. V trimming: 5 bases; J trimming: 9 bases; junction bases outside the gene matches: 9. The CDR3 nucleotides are TGTGCCAGCAGTCGACAGGGGGGGGGTTTCACGCAGTATTTT. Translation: CASSRQGGGFTQYF.

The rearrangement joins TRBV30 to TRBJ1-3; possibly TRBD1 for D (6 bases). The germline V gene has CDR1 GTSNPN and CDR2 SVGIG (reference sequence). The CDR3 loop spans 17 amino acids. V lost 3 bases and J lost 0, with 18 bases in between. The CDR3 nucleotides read TGTGCCTGGAGCAGGACAATTGACAGGATCTCTGGAAACACCATATATTTT. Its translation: CAWSRTIDRISGNTIYF.

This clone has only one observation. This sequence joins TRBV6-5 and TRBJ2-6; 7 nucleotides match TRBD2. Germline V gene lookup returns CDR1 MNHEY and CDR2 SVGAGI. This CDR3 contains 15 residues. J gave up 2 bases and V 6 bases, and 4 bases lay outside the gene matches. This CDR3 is CASSPGGTGANVLTF. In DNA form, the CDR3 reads TGTGCCAGCAGCCCCGGGGGGACTGGGGCCAACGTCCTGACTTTC.

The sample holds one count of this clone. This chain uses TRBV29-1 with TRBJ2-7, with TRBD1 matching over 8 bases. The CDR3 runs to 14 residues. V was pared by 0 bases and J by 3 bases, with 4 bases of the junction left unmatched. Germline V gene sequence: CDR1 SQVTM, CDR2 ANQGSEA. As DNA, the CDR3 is TGCAGCGTTGAAGATCAACAGGGGGGCTACGAGCAGTACTTC. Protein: CSVEDQQGGYEQYF.

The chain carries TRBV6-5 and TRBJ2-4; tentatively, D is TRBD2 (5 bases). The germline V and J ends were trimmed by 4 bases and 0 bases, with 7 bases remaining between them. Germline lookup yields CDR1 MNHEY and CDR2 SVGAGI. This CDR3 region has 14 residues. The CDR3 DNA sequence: TGTGCCAGCAGTTCCGGGATAGCCAAAAACATTCAGTACTTC. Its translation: CASSSGIAKNIQYF.

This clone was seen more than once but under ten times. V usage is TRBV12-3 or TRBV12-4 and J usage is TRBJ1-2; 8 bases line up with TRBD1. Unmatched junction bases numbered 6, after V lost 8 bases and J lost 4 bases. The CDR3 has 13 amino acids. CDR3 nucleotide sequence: TGTGCCAGCCTCGGACAGGGCGGCTATGGCTACACCTTC. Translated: CASLGQGGYGYTF.

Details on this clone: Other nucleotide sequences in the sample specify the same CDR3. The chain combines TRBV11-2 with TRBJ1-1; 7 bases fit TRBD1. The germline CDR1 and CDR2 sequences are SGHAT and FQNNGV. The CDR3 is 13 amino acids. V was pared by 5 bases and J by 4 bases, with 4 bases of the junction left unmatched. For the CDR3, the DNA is TGTGCCAGCAGCCTGTCAGGGGGCACTGAAGCTTTCTTT. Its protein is CASSLSGGTEAFF.

The CDR3 bases are TGTGCCAGCAGCGACCTAGCGGGAGGTCTCACAGATACGCAGTATTTT. It translates to CASSDLAGGLTDTQYF. The chain uses TRBV7-2 and TRBJ2-3; 11 bases line up with TRBD2. The CDR3 has 16 residues. Germline-derived CDR1 and CDR2 are SGHTA and FQGNSA. With V trimmed by 5 bases and J by 2 bases, 6 bases remained unmatched.

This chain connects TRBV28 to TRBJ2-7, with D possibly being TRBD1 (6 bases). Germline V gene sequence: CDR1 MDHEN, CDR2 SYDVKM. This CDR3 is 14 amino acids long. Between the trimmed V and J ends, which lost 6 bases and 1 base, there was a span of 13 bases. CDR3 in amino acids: CASRAGTPSYEQYF. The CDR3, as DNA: TGTGCCAGCAGGGCCGGGACACCATCCTACGAGCAGTACTTC.

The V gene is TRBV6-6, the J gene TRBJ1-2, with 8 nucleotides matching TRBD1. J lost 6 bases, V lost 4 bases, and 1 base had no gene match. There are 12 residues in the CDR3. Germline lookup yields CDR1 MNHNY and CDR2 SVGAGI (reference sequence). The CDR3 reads CASSWGQDGYTF. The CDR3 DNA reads TGTGCCAGCAGTTGGGGACAGGATGGCTACACCTTC.

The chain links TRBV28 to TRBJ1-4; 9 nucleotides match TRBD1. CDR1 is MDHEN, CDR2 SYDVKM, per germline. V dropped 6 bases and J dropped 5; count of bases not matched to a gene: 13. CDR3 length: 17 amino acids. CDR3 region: CASSLLGQGSKNEKLFF. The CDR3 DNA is TGTGCCAGCAGCTTGTTGGGACAGGGCTCGAAGAATGAAAAACTGTTTTTT.

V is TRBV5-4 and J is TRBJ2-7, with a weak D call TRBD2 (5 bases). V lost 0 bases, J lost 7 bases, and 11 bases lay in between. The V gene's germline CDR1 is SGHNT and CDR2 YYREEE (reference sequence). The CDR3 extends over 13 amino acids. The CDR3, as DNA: TGTGCCAGCAGCTTGGCTGGGAGAGGTGAGCAGTACTTC. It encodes CASSLAGRGEQYF. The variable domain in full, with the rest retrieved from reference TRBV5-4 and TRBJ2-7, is ETGVTQSPTHLIKTRGQQVTLRCSSQSGHNTVSWYQQALGQGPQFIFQYYREEENGRGNFPPRFSGLQFPNYSSELNVNALELDDSALYLCASSLAGRGEQYFGPGTRLTVT.

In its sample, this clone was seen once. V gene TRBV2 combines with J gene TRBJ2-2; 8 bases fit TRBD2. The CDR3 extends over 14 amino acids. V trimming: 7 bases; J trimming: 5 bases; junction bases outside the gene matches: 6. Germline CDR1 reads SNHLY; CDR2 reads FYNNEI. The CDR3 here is CASNSGTVTGELFF. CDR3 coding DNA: TGTGCCAGCAATAGCGGGACCGTTACCGGGGAGCTGTTTTTT.

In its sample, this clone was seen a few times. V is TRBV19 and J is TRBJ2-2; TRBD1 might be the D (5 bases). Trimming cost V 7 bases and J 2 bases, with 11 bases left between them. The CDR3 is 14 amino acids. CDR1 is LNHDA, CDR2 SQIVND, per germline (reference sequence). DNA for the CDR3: TGTGCCAGTACCCCCAGGGCTAACACCGGGGAGCTGTTTTTT. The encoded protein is CASTPRANTGELFF.

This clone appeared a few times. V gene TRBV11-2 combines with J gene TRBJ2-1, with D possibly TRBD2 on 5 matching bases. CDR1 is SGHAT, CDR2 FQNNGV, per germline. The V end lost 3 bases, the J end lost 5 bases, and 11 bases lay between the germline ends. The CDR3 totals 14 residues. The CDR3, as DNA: TGTGCCAGCAGCTTTAAGCGGACCCACAATGAGCAGTTCTTC. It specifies CASSFKRTHNEQFF.

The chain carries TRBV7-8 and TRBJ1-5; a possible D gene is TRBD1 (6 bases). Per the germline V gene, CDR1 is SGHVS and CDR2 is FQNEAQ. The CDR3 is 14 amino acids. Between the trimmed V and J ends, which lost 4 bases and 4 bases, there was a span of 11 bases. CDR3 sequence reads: CASSSGTGNQPQHF. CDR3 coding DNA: TGTGCCAGCAGCTCGGGTACAGGGAATCAGCCCCAGCATTTT.